This T cell receptor (beta chain) originates from a study of blood T cells in healthy people across ages. CDR1 and CDR2 (germline): MDHEN, SYDVKM. The CDR3 contains 12 residues. V was cut by 7 bases and J by 8 bases, with 11 bases left in between. Alongside a J-beta primer mix, a sample-barcoded 5' primer served in a second PCR lasting about 7 to 11 cycles. Via MiXCR, TCRdb re-called the 5' RACE reads, giving one row per CDR3 protein. The repertoire has some 1.6 million distinct CDR3 sequences, about 31% of them found once; the top ten carry about 11%. Points on this clonotype: Its antigen is not identified.

General study results and limits: Investigators treated diversity estimates from one million T cells as underestimates.

What was sequenced was blood. The sequence came from a woman aged 25 to 39 in good health. This chain connects TRBV28 to TRBJ1-4; D call uncertain. The CDR3 DNA reads TGTGCCAGCAAGAGACGGGAAGAAAAACTGTTTTTT. Translation gives CASKRREEKLFF.